These T cell receptor beta chains were read from a single sample in a study of shared clonotypes between healthy human individuals. Generated by immunoSEQ multiplex PCR, the TCRdb table keeps only in-frame clones and is missing some. The sample carries roughly 2.1 million clones, roughly 91% recorded once. The sequenced sample consisted of naive CD8+ T cells from PBMCs. These TCRs come from a man between 18 and 29 years old in good health. Some clones in this sample may be carry-over from other donors' samples. Both conserved end residues are part of each CDR3. A D gene is named only where the DNA matches it firmly. Only part of the rows carry a size: once, few, many, or a class if the clone is expanded.

clone size: -; D gene: -; V gene: TRBV19; J gene: TRBJ1-4; CDR3 DNA: TGTGCCAGTAGTATGCATGGGGGGCCGGTAATGGAAAAACTGTTTTTT; CDR3 protein: CASSMHGGPVMEKLFF
clone size: -; D gene: TRBD1; V gene: TRBV4-2; J gene: TRBJ2-7; CDR3 DNA: TGTGCCAGCAGCCAGTGGACAGGCTCCTACGAGCAGTACTTC; CDR3 protein: CASSQWTGSYEQYF
clone size: -; D gene: -; V gene: TRBV21-1; J gene: TRBJ1-1; CDR3 DNA: TGCGAACGAACCTGGGACCGGGGAATGAACACTGAAGCTTTCTTT; CDR3 protein: CERTWDRGMNTEAFF
clone size: -; D gene: -; V gene: TRBV5-1; J gene: TRBJ1-1; CDR3 DNA: TGCGCCAGCAGCTTGGGTTCCCTGGAGGGAACTGAAGCTTTCTTT; CDR3 protein: CASSLGSLEGTEAFF
clone size: -; D gene: -; V gene: TRBV4-1; J gene: TRBJ2-1; CDR3 DNA: TGCGCCAGCAGCCTAACCTGGACAGTTTCCTACAATGAGCAGTTCTTC; CDR3 protein: CASSLTWTVSYNEQFF
clone size: once; D gene: -; V gene: TRBV27; J gene: TRBJ2-5; CDR3 DNA: TGTGCCAGCAGTTTCATCGGGCGGTACCAAGAGACCCAGTACTTC; CDR3 protein: CASSFIGRYQETQYF
clone size: -; D gene: -; V gene: TRBV7-9; J gene: TRBJ2-1; CDR3 DNA: TGTGCCAGCAGCTTACAAAGAAACTCCTACAATGAGCAGTTCTTC; CDR3 protein: CASSLQRNSYNEQFF
clone size: -; D gene: -; V gene: TRBV11-2; J gene: TRBJ2-1; CDR3 DNA: TGTGCCAGCAGCTTATTTTACGGGGACAATGAGCAGTTCTTC; CDR3 protein: CASSLFYGDNEQFF
clone size: -; D gene: TRBD1; V gene: TRBV5-5; J gene: TRBJ2-7; CDR3 DNA: TGTGCCAGCAGCTGGGACAGGTTTTACGAGCAGTACTTC; CDR3 protein: CASSWDRFYEQYF
clone size: -; D gene: -; V gene: TRBV19; J gene: TRBJ2-7; CDR3 DNA: TGTGCCACTTGGGGCGGCGGCTCCTACGAGCAGTACTTC; CDR3 protein: CATWGGGSYEQYF